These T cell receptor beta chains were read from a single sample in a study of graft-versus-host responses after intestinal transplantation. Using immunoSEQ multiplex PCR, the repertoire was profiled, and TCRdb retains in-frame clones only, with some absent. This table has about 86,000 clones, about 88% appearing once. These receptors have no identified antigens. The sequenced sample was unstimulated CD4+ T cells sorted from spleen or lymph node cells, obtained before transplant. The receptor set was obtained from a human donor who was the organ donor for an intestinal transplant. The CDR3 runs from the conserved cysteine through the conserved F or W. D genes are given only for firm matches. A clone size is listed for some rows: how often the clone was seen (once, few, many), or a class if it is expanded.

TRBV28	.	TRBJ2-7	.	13	CASRQDSVLEQYF	TGTGCCAGCAGACAGGACAGTGTCCTCGAGCAGTACTTC
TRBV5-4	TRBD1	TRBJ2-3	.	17	CASSLGGDRENTDTQYF	TGTGCCAGCAGCTTGGGGGGTGACAGGGAAAACACAGATACGCAGTATTTT
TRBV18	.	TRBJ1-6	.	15	CASSVRQDGNSPLHF	TGTGCCAGCTCAGTCCGACAGGATGGAAATTCACCCCTCCACTTT
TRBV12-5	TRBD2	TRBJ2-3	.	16	CASGLGLAGRTDTQYF	TGTGCTAGTGGTTTGGGACTAGCGGGGAGGACAGATACGCAGTATTTT
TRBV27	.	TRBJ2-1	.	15	CASKRGGSSYNEQFF	TGTGCCAGCAAAAGGGGGGGATCCTCCTACAATGAGCAGTTCTTC
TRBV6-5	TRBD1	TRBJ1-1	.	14	CASSWTGQNTEAFF	TGTGCCAGCAGTTGGACAGGCCAGAACACTGAAGCTTTCTTT
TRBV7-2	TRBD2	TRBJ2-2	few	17	CASSLASGTSGSGELFF	TGTGCCAGCAGCTTAGCCTCCGGGACTAGCGGCTCCGGGGAGCTGTTTTTT
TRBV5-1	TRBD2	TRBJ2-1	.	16	CASSQQGTSGSNEQFF	TGCGCCAGCAGCCAACAGGGGACTAGCGGGAGTAATGAGCAGTTCTTC
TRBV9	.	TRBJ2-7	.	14	CASSVVPGSYEQYF	TGTGCCAGCAGCGTGGTTCCGGGGTCCTACGAGCAGTACTTC
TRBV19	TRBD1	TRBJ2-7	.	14	CASSPGQGAIEQYF	TGTGCCAGTAGTCCGGGACAGGGAGCCATCGAGCAGTACTTC
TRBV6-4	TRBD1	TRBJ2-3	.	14	CASRDRGHSDTQYF	TGTGCCAGCAGAGACAGGGGGCATTCAGATACGCAGTATTTT
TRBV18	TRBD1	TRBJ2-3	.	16	CASSPPDRYSTDTQYF	TGTGCCAGCTCACCTCCGGACAGGTACAGCACAGATACGCAGTATTTT
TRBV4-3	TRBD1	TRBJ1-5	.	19	CASSQDINRGDYSNQPQHF	TGCGCCAGCAGCCAAGATATAAACAGGGGGGATTATAGCAATCAGCCCCAGCATTTT
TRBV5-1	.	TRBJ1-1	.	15	CASSLEGRASTEAFF	TGCGCCAGCAGCTTGGAGGGCAGGGCTAGCACTGAAGCTTTCTTT
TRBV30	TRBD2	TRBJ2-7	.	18	CAWNLGTSGGNPTYEQYF	TGTGCCTGGAATCTAGGGACTAGCGGGGGGAACCCGACCTACGAGCAGTACTTC
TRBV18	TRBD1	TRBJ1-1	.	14	CASSRATGDTEAFF	TGTGCCAGCTCCCGAGCTACAGGGGACACTGAAGCTTTCTTT
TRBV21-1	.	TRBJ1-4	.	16	CASSNGRGGGNEKLFF	TGTGCCAGCAGCAATGGGCGAGGGGGGGGAAATGAAAAACTGTTTTTT
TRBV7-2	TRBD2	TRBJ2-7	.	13	CAGSGRVSYEQYF	TGTGCCGGTAGCGGGAGGGTCTCCTACGAGCAGTACTTC
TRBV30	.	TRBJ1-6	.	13	CAWSPQENSPLHF	TGTGCCTGGAGTCCACAGGAGAATTCACCCCTCCACTTT
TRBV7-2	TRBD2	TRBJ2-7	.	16	CASSLAGGISSYEQYF	TGTGCCAGCAGCTTAGCCGGGGGGATTAGCTCCTACGAGCAGTACTTC
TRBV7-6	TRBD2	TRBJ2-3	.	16	CASSPQAGGRTDTQYF	TGTGCCAGCAGCCCTCAAGCGGGAGGCAGAACAGATACGCAGTATTTT
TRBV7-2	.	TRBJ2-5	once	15	CASSGRQDLQETQYF	TGTGCCAGCAGCGGGCGACAGGACCTCCAAGAGACCCAGTACTTC
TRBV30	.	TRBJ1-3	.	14	CAAWRGSSGNTIYF	TGTGCCGCTTGGCGCGGCAGCTCTGGAAACACCATATATTTT
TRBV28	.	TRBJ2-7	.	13	CASSQSPYREQYF	TGTGCCAGCAGTCAATCACCCTATAGAGAGCAGTACTTC
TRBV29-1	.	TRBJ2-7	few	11	CSGGSPGEQYF	TGCAGCGGTGGCTCCCCGGGGGAGCAGTACTTC
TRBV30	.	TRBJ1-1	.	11	CAWSGAAEAFF	TGTGCCTGGTCAGGCGCAGCTGAAGCTTTCTTT